Presented here are 9 T cell receptor beta chains from one specimen sequenced in a study of T cell responses to AZD1222 COVID-19 vaccine (dated by TCRdb to about 2021). Libraries were prepared through the immunoSEQ multiplex PCR assay. Entries here come from immuneACCESS through TCRdb and include only in-frame sequences with V and J called. Some clones fail to appear in such tables; in the studies checked, an unresolved V gene covers under half of the shortfall, and the cause of the remainder is unknown. The sample data list about 190,000 clones, and around 93% of these were observed just once. 9.2% of the sample rests with the top ten. Taken with the paper, the label for time point translates to: baseline before first vaccination. The sample here was peripheral blood, taken on day 0 of AZD1222 vaccination. All receptors derive from an adult in good health.

V and J are TRBV20-1 and TRBJ2-7; D gene unclear. CDR1 and CDR2 from the germline V gene are DFQATT and SNEGSKA (reference sequence). The CDR3 spans 11 residues. Deletions cut 6 bases from V and 3 bases from J, with 9 bases between. The CDR3 DNA sequence: TGCAGTGCCCAGGTCTTCTACGAGCAGTACTTC. Translating it yields CSAQVFYEQYF.

The chain links TRBV10-3 to TRBJ2-2; D is possibly TRBD2 (6 bases). Between the trimmed V and J ends, which lost 0 bases and 3 bases, there was a span of 14 bases. Germline CDR1 and CDR2: ENHRY and SYGVKD. This CDR3 has 17 residues. This CDR3 is CAISESGRESDTGELFF. CDR3 sequence (DNA): TGTGCCATCAGTGAGTCGGGGCGGGAATCTGACACCGGGGAGCTGTTTTTT.

V gene TRBV11-1 combines with J gene TRBJ2-1, with TRBD1 identical over 7 bases. The CDR3 is 14 residues long. Germline loops: CDR1 SGHAT, CDR2 FQDESV (reference sequence). V lost 6 bases and J lost 5; bases outside the gene matches: 7. In DNA, the CDR3 is TGTGCCAGCAGATCCTACAGGGGCCACAATGAGCAGTTCTTC. Translating gives CASRSYRGHNEQFF.

J is TRBJ2-7 and V is TRBV28; 8 positions match TRBD2. Trimming removed 6 bases from V and 3 bases from J; junction bases left unmatched: 10. The CDR3 is made up of 15 amino acids. Germline V CDR1 and CDR2: MDHEN, SYDVKM. The CDR3 here is CASSLTSGPFYEQYF. The CDR3 nucleotides are TGTGCCAGCAGCTTAACTAGCGGCCCCTTCTACGAGCAGTACTTC.

The chain recombines TRBV28 with TRBJ1-1, with 9 bases lining up with TRBD1. V was pared by 6 bases and J by 1 base, with 6 bases of the junction left unmatched. The CDR3 has 15 residues. Per germline, CDR1 MDHEN and CDR2 SYDVKM. The CDR3 nucleotides are TGTGCCAGCAGCTACAGGGGGCTCCCGAACACTGAAGCTTTCTTT. Amino acid sequence: CASSYRGLPNTEAFF.

V usage is TRBV28 and J usage is TRBJ2-2; D gene ambiguous. Germline V CDR1 and CDR2: MDHEN, SYDVKM. V shed 2 bases and J shed 6 bases, with 4 bases lying between them. This CDR3 region has 12 residues. The CDR3 region has the DNA TGTGCCAGCAGTTTAGGAGCCGGGGAGCTGTTTTTT. It codes for CASSLGAGELFF.

This chain uses TRBV24-1 with TRBJ2-1, with D tentatively TRBD1 or TRBD2 (5 bases each). The germline CDR1 and CDR2 sequences are KGHDR and SFDVKD. V lost 1 base to trimming and J lost 1 base, with 22 bases between them. This CDR3 is built from 20 residues. The CDR3 DNA reads TGTGCCACCAGTGATTTAAAGGCTCGAGGGGTGGGGGAGTCCTACAATGAGCAGTTCTTC. This sequence encodes CATSDLKARGVGESYNEQFF.

The chain recombines TRBV19 with TRBJ2-1; 9 nucleotides align to TRBD1. The V segment lost 5 bases and the J segment 5 bases; nucleotides outside the gene matches: 7. The germline gives CDR1 LNHDA, CDR2 SQIVND (reference sequence). This CDR3 has 15 residues. For the CDR3, the DNA is TGTGCCAGTAGTGGGGGCGGGACAGGGAACAATGAGCAGTTCTTC. Translated, it gives CASSGGGTGNNEQFF. The full variable domain, completed using reference TRBV19 and TRBJ2-1, is DGGITQSPKYLFRKEGQNVTLSCEQNLNHDAMYWYRQDPGQGLRLIYYSQIVNDFQKGDIAEGYSVSREKKESFPLTVTSAQKNPTAFYLCASSGGGTGNNEQFFGPGTRLTVL.

V is TRBV28 and J is TRBJ2-7; 7 bases align to TRBD1. CDR1 MDHEN and CDR2 SYDVKM come from the germline V gene. This CDR3 is built from 13 residues. V was pared by 7 bases and J by 2 bases, with 5 bases of the junction left unmatched. CDR3: CASTGQLPYEQYF. The CDR3 DNA sequence: TGTGCCAGCACGGGACAGTTGCCCTACGAGCAGTACTTC.